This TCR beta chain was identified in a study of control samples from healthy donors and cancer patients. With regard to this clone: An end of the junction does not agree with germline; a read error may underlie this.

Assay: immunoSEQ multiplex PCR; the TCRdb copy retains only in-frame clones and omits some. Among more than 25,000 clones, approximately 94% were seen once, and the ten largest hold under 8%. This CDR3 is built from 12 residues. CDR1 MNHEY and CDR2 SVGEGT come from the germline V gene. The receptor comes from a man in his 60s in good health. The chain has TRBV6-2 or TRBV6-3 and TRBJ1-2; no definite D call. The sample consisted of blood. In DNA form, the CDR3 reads TGTGCCAGCAATTACACACTCTTCGGCTACACCTTC. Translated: CASNYTLFGYTF.